The 7 T cell receptor beta chains in this list originate from one sample, sequenced in a study of memory CD4+ T cells and cytomegalovirus serostatus. This table comes from immunoSEQ multiplex PCR, and its TCRdb copy is limited to in-frame clones, with some not included. The table records 45,000 to 65,000 clones, around four fifths of them present only once. Single viable CD3+CD4+CD8-CD45RO+ cells were sorted as the memory CD4+ T cells. The sequenced sample consisted of memory CD4+ T cells from blood. The receptor source for this set is an adult in good health and CMV-seronegative.

The chain has TRBV7-2 and TRBJ2-5; D may be TRBD1 or TRBD2 (5 bases each). Germline CDR1 SGHTA, CDR2 FQGNSA. Between the trimmed V and J ends, which lost 1 base and 5 bases, there was a span of 17 bases. CDR3 length equals 16 residues. The CDR3 sequence: CASSLVSGRSGETQYF. Written as DNA, the CDR3 is TGTGCCAGCAGCTTAGTATCAGGGCGTTCGGGGGAGACCCAGTACTTC.

The rearrangement links TRBV2 to TRBJ2-4, with D perhaps TRBD1 or TRBD2 (5 bases each). Germline V gene sequence: CDR1 SNHLY, CDR2 FYNNEI. The CDR3 spans 17 residues. V dropped 4 bases and J dropped 0 bases, with 16 bases sitting between them. CDR3 sequence: CASSALPGPSAKNIQYF. The CDR3 bases are TGTGCCAGCAGTGCACTCCCGGGACCCTCAGCCAAAAACATTCAGTACTTC.

The chain has TRBV5-5 and TRBJ2-6; D remains ambiguous. The CDR3 is made up of 14 amino acids. Germline CDR1 is SGHKS and CDR2 is YYEKEE (reference sequence). Trimming removed 0 bases from V and 1 base from J, with 2 bases in between. This chain's CDR3 is CASSLVSGANVLTF. In nucleotides, the CDR3 is TGTGCCAGCAGCTTGGTGTCTGGGGCCAACGTCCTGACTTTC.

V usage is TRBV28 and J usage is TRBJ2-7; D call uncertain. CDR1 is MDHEN, CDR2 SYDVKM, per germline. Trimming removed 4 bases at V and 6 bases at J, with 13 bases between. This CDR3 is built from 13 residues. CDR3 sequence: CASSSLGGPEQYF. CDR3 in DNA: TGTGCCAGCAGTTCGCTCGGCGGCCCCGAGCAGTACTTC.

The V gene is TRBV5-5, the J gene TRBJ2-3; D is perhaps TRBD2 (5 bases). V gave up 4 bases and J gave up 0 bases, with 18 bases separating them. The CDR3 has 17 residues. The germline V gene encodes CDR1 SGHKS and CDR2 YYEKEE (reference sequence). The CDR3 here is CASSLTRRGLSTDTQYF. CDR3 nucleotides: TGTGCCAGCAGCCTGACGCGAAGAGGGCTTAGCACAGATACGCAGTATTTT.

This clone was found a few times. The CDR3: CASRPDRVLGYEQFF. The CDR3 coding sequence is TGTGCCAGCAGACCCGACAGGGTTCTAGGGTATGAGCAGTTCTTC. The rearrangement uses TRBV25-1 and TRBJ2-1, with TRBD1 matching over 7 bases. The CDR3 has 15 residues. Germline-derived CDR1 and CDR2 are MGHDK and SYGVNS. After removal of 6 bases from V and 8 bases from J, the junction contained 13 bases not matched to a gene. Based on the CDR3 plus reference TRBV25-1 and TRBJ2-1, the full variable domain is EADIYQTPRYLVIGTGKKITLECSQTMGHDKMYWYQQDPGMELHLIHYSYGVNSTEKGDLSSESTVSRIRTEHFPLTLESARPSHTSQYLCASRPDRVLGYEQFFGPGTRLTVL.

J is TRBJ2-2 and V is TRBV6-1, with a tentative D call TRBD2 (5 bases). CDR3 length equals 18 residues. The V gene lost 0 bases and the J gene lost 4 bases, with 18 bases spanning the gap. Per germline, CDR1 MNHNS and CDR2 SASEGT. The CDR3 region is CASSEAPVRATSTGELFF. CDR3 DNA sequence: TGTGCCAGCAGTGAAGCGCCGGTGCGGGCTACCTCCACCGGGGAGCTGTTTTTT.